The clone carrying this TCR beta chain was seen repeatedly, ten times or more. A second about 6 to 11 cycle PCR used barcoded and J-beta primers. TCRdb re-analysed the 5' RACE reads in MiXCR, keeping a single row per CDR3 protein. The sample carries about 730,000 distinct CDR3 sequences, roughly 44% recorded once. The record originates from a study of blood T cells in healthy people across ages. The CDR3 length is 16 residues. The trim removed 10 bases at V and 5 bases at J, leaving 12 bases unmatched. Looked up from germline, CDR1 is ENHRY and CDR2 is SYGVKD. The source is a woman aged 60 to 75 in good health. Material: blood. This rearrangement joins TRBV10-3 to TRBJ2-1; 12 positions match TRBD2. The CDR3 sequence is CATRTSGTMGDNEQFF. The CDR3 nucleotides read TGTGCCACCAGGACTAGCGGGACCATGGGGGACAATGAGCAGTTCTTC.